The source of this T cell receptor beta chain is a study of Ad26.COV2.S vaccination and SARS-CoV-2 variants. Study-level information: Donor was one of the participants in the Ad26.COV2.S arm of the COV1001 trial. Study-wide results and limits: There was reportedly substantial breadth in spike-specific CD8+ and CD4+ T cell responses after vaccination. Non-spike TCR breadth showed similarity between vaccine and placebo recipients.

On this clone itself: Its antigen is unknown.

Sample treatment: about 20 received Ad26.COV2.S at low or high dose, single or two shots; about 5 received placebo; per-sample allocation not given. The study sampled participants on day 63 after the first vaccine or placebo injection. Adults aged 18-55 years in Boston included the donor. Clones were read by immunoSEQ multiplex PCR, and TCRdb kept only the in-frame ones, dropping some. The sample has roughly 320,000 clones; around 85% are singletons. V gave up 2 bases and J gave up 8 bases, with 6 bases separating them. CDR3 length: 11 residues. Germline V gives CDR1 MDHEN, CDR2 SYDVKM. Sequences were derived from peripheral blood, sampled in a trial of Ad26.COV2.S vaccine versus placebo. The receptor's source is a person between 18 and 59 years old who received the Ad26.COV2.S COVID-19 vaccine or a placebo. The chain combines TRBV28 with TRBJ1-1; D is ambiguous. This chain's CDR3 is CASSLGQEAFF. The CDR3 nucleotides are TGTGCCAGCAGTTTAGGGCAGGAAGCTTTCTTT.